This is a list of T cell receptor beta chains from one sample in a study of beta chain features in type 1 diabetes. Only in-frame clones appear in the TCRdb table, and some are missing; sequencing was by immunoSEQ multiplex PCR. The sample consists of about 450,000 clones, more than 9.5% of them appearing once. Source material: naive CD4+ T cells from blood. These receptors were collected from a young woman in good health. The CDR3 runs from the conserved cysteine through the conserved F or W. The D gene is left open where the match is weak. Rows may omit the clone size; those that give it use once, few, many or a size class.

D gene	clone size	J gene	V gene	CDR3 protein	CDR3 DNA
.	few	TRBJ2-1	TRBV14	CASSRTLNEQFF	TGTGCCAGCAGCAGGACACTAAATGAGCAGTTCTTC
.	.	TRBJ2-7	TRBV7-9	CASSPSRDSDYEQYF	TGTGCCAGCAGCCCCAGCCGGGACTCGGACTACGAGCAGTACTTC
.	few	TRBJ2-1	TRBV11-3	CASSLDIANEQFF	TGTGCCAGCAGCTTGGACATAGCTAATGAGCAGTTCTTC
.	few	TRBJ2-2	TRBV4-1	CASSQGTANTGELFF	TGCGCCAGCAGCCAAGGGACAGCGAACACCGGGGAGCTGTTTTTT
.	.	TRBJ1-2	TRBV4-2	CASSQDRLNYGYTF	TGTGCCAGCAGCCAAGACCGCCTCAACTATGGCTACACCTTC
TRBD2	few	TRBJ2-2	TRBV9	CASTREGLYGELFF	TGTGCCAGCACACGGGAGGGCCTGTACGGGGAGCTGTTTTTT
.	few	TRBJ2-3	TRBV10-3	CAISDIERASNTQYF	TGTGCCATCAGTGACATAGAGAGGGCCTCAAATACGCAGTATTTT
TRBD1	few	TRBJ1-4	TRBV7-9	CASSPTGTGSEKLFF	TGTGCCAGCAGCCCCACCGGGACAGGGAGTGAAAAACTGTTTTTT
TRBD2	.	TRBJ2-7	TRBV7-2	CASSLGTSGRSSYEQYF	TGTGCCAGCAGCCTGGGGACTAGCGGTAGGAGCTCCTACGAGCAGTACTTC
.	.	TRBJ2-3	TRBV7-7	CASSLGDTLNTDTQYF	TGTGCTAGCAGCTTAGGGGACACACTGAACACAGATACGCAGTATTTT
.	few	TRBJ2-7	TRBV10-3	CAIRPTVLPHEQYF	TGTGCCATCAGACCGACAGTACTGCCCCACGAGCAGTACTTC
.	.	TRBJ2-5	TRBV5-1	CASSLAGAEETQYF	TGCGCCAGCAGCTTGGCCGGGGCCGAAGAGACCCAGTACTTC
.	.	TRBJ2-5	TRBV25-1	CASSVMETQYF	TGTGCCAGCAGTGTAATGGAGACCCAGTACTTC
.	.	TRBJ2-1	TRBV30	CAWSRVHYNEQFF	TGTGCCTGGAGTAGGGTACACTACAATGAGCAGTTCTTC
TRBD1	few	TRBJ2-4	TRBV9	CASSPGQGGNIQYF	TGTGCCAGCAGCCCTGGACAGGGGGGAAACATTCAGTACTTC
.	few	TRBJ2-7	TRBV7-3	CASSLSAGYEQYF	TGTGCCAGCAGCTTAAGCGCGGGGTACGAGCAGTACTTC
TRBD1	few	TRBJ2-1	TRBV29-1	CSVTNRGRGNEQFF	TGCAGCGTTACCAACAGGGGGCGGGGCAATGAGCAGTTCTTC
.	few	TRBJ2-3	TRBV6-5	CASSYEGTTSTDTQYF	TGTGCCAGCAGTTACGAAGGGACAACTAGCACAGATACGCAGTATTTT
.	few	TRBJ2-1	TRBV2	CASSERLSGTMQFF	TGTGCCAGCAGTGAACGGTTGAGCGGTACGATGCAGTTCTTC
.	.	TRBJ2-1	TRBV15	CATSQDEANEQFF	TGTGCCACCAGCCAGGACGAAGCCAATGAGCAGTTCTTC
.	few	TRBJ1-1	TRBV29-1	CSVEGRALNTEAFF	TGCAGCGTTGAGGGCAGGGCATTGAACACTGAAGCTTTCTTT
TRBD2	.	TRBJ2-1	TRBV9	CASSLSTGTMINEQFF	TGTGCCAGCAGCCTTTCTACCGGGACTATGATAAATGAGCAGTTCTTC
.	.	TRBJ2-3	TRBV9	CASSVAGGLSTDTQYF	TGTGCCAGCAGCGTAGCCGGGGGACTTAGCACAGATACGCAGTATTTT
.	few	TRBJ2-3	TRBV30	CAWRRARQSDTQYF	TGTGCCTGGAGGAGAGCGCGGCAGTCAGATACGCAGTATTTT
.	.	TRBJ2-6	TRBV18	CASSPRSVMDNGANVLTF	TGTGCCAGCTCACCACGATCGGTTATGGACAATGGGGCCAACGTCCTGACTTTC
TRBD1	few	TRBJ2-3	TRBV29-1	CSARWGQGASDTQYF	TGCAGCGCCCGCTGGGGGCAGGGGGCTAGTGATACGCAGTATTTT
TRBD2	.	TRBJ2-5	TRBV6-5	CASSPRGGLETQYF	TGTGCCAGCAGCCCCCGGGGAGGGTTAGAGACCCAGTACTTC
TRBD1	few	TRBJ2-1	TRBV6-6	CASRTGGYNEQFF	TGTGCCAGCCGGACAGGGGGCTACAATGAGCAGTTCTTC
.	.	TRBJ2-5	TRBV9	CASSVASGQTAETQYF	TGTGCCAGCAGCGTAGCTAGCGGACAGACGGCAGAGACCCAGTACTTC
.	.	TRBJ1-1	TRBV2	CASRNAAEAFF	TGTGCCAGCAGGAATGCGGCTGAAGCTTTCTTT
TRBD2	.	TRBJ2-3	TRBV7-2	CASSSTSGRSTDTQYF	TGTGCCAGCAGCTCCACTAGCGGGAGGTCCACAGATACGCAGTATTTT
.	.	TRBJ2-1	TRBV7-8	CATRGQWVIGDEQFF	TGTGCCACCCGGGGCCAGTGGGTAATTGGGGATGAGCAGTTCTTC
TRBD1	few	TRBJ2-5	TRBV29-1	CSASGTGLGEETQYF	TGCAGCGCCTCCGGGACAGGGTTAGGAGAAGAGACCCAGTACTTC
.	.	TRBJ2-5	TRBV6-6	CASTYSGDGPETQYF	TGTGCCAGCACCTACTCTGGCGACGGACCAGAGACCCAGTACTTC
TRBD1	.	TRBJ2-5	TRBV7-6	CASSLAPGGEETQYF	TGTGCCAGCAGCTTAGCCCCAGGGGGAGAGGAGACCCAGTACTTC
.	.	TRBJ2-7	TRBV2	CASSEWESYEQYF	TGTGCCAGCAGTGAATGGGAATCCTACGAGCAGTACTTC
TRBD1	few	TRBJ2-1	TRBV7-2	CASSLVRGTGRNNEQFF	TGTGCCAGCAGCCTAGTCCGGGGGACAGGTAGGAACAATGAGCAGTTCTTC
.	few	TRBJ2-4	TRBV7-6	CASSQPGRDIQYF	TGTGCCAGCAGCCAACCCGGACGTGACATTCAGTACTTC
.	few	TRBJ2-4	TRBV4-3	CASSQATTGAKNIQYF	TGCGCCAGCAGCCAAGCCACAACAGGAGCCAAAAACATTCAGTACTTC
TRBD1	few	TRBJ1-4	TRBV29-1	CSARGQGETNEKLFF	TGCAGCGCCCGAGGACAGGGGGAAACTAATGAAAAACTGTTTTTT
TRBD2	few	TRBJ2-1	TRBV9	CASSVTSGTYNEQFF	TGTGCCAGCAGCGTCACTAGCGGGACTTACAATGAGCAGTTCTTC
TRBD1	few	TRBJ2-1	TRBV30	CAWRRQGIPYNEQFF	TGTGCCTGGAGGCGACAGGGGATACCCTACAATGAGCAGTTCTTC
TRBD2	few	TRBJ2-3	TRBV6-6	CASSYDLAGGTDTQYF	TGTGCCAGCAGTTACGACCTAGCGGGAGGCACAGATACGCAGTATTTT
.	.	TRBJ2-3	TRBV7-3	CASSLLRSAGTTDTQYF	TGTGCCAGCAGCTTATTGAGATCGGCAGGGACCACAGATACGCAGTATTTT
TRBD2	.	TRBJ2-1	TRBV7-2	CASSPRDYSSYNEQFF	TGTGCCAGCAGCCCCCGGGACTACAGCTCCTACAATGAGCAGTTCTTC
TRBD1	.	TRBJ2-1	TRBV4-1	CASSQGRTGGYNEQFF	TGCGCCAGCAGCCAAGGAAGGACAGGGGGATACAATGAGCAGTTCTTC
.	few	TRBJ1-3	TRBV2	CASGYGNTIYF	TGTGCCAGCGGCTATGGAAACACCATATATTTT
TRBD1	.	TRBJ1-4	TRBV7-8	CASSLGTGDEKLFF	TGTGCCAGCAGCCTAGGGACAGGGGATGAAAAACTGTTTTTT
.	.	TRBJ2-3	TRBV30	CASTGGSTDTQYF	TGTGCCTCGACAGGAGGTAGCACAGATACGCAGTATTTT
TRBD1	.	TRBJ1-4	TRBV4-3	CASSPTGVREKLFF	TGCGCCAGCAGCCCGACAGGGGTTAGGGAAAAACTGTTTTTT
.	few	TRBJ1-5	TRBV18	CASSPSGNQPQHF	TGTGCCAGCTCCCCGAGTGGAAATCAGCCCCAGCATTTT
.	once	TRBJ2-1	TRBV7-2	CASSSTAVHEQFF	TGTGCCAGCAGCAGCACCGCGGTCCATGAGCAGTTCTTC
TRBD1	few	TRBJ1-2	TRBV14	CASSHRGNYGYTF	TGTGCCAGCAGCCACAGGGGGAACTATGGCTACACCTTC
.	.	TRBJ2-5	TRBV6-1	CASRKAQGGKETQYF	TGTGCCAGCAGAAAGGCACAGGGGGGGAAAGAGACCCAGTACTTC
.	few	TRBJ2-3	TRBV9	CASSVGSLHLTDTQYF	TGTGCCAGCAGCGTAGGATCGCTACACCTCACAGATACGCAGTATTTT